The 32 T cell receptor beta chains below all came from one sample that was sequenced in a study of tumor-infiltrating lymphocytes in primary liver carcinoma. TCR beta cDNA came from roughly 450 ng total RNA, primed with a constant-region primer. Libraries covering TCR beta were generated through three nested multiplex PCR rounds (using a slightly modified ARM-PCR). The first two PCR rounds, roughly 9 cycles each, used TRBV1-TRBV30 forward primers and a C-beta reverse primer. TCRdb called the multiplex PCR reads again in MiXCR, with one record for every CDR3 protein. The sample records 45,000 or so distinct CDR3 sequences, roughly 77% being singletons. Starting material for RNA and DNA co-extraction consisted of about 17-30 mg of unsorted bulk tissue. The sequenced material came from tumor-adjacent normal liver tissue. Receptors originate from a woman between 25 and 40 years old with primary liver carcinoma and hepatitis B virus infection.

This rearrangement joins TRBV4-3 to TRBJ2-1; D gene uncertain. The CDR3 totals 17 residues. V lost 0 bases to trimming and J lost 3 bases, with 15 bases between them. Germline assignment: CDR1 LGHNA and CDR2 YSLEER. CDR3 sequence: CASSQESASEFYNEQFF. CDR3 nucleotide sequence: TGCGCCAGCAGCCAAGAAAGTGCCAGCGAGTTCTACAATGAGCAGTTCTTC.

About this clonotype: Because the CDR3 is missing its conserved closing phenylalanine or tryptophan, this is likely a read error. The DNA is omitted, as the CDR3 cannot be located on it reliably, and the CDR3 follows TCRdb's listing. The chain joins TRBV12-3 or TRBV12-4 to TRBJ2-3; TRBD1, the table's D call, was not compared with the DNA. Including both end residues, the CDR3 is 15 amino acids long. The CDR3 sequence is CASSYGTGVTDTQYL.

The chain combines TRBV11-2 with TRBJ2-3; D remains ambiguous. Trimming stripped 6 bases from V and 6 bases from J, with 16 bases between. The CDR3 length is 14 residues. CDR1 and CDR2 (germline): SGHAT, FQNNGV. CDR3 loop: CASSRTATTDTQYF. CDR3 bases: TGTGCCAGCAGTCGGACGGCTACCACTGATACGCAGTATTTT.

A word on this clonotype: The CDR3 end shows no conserved phenylalanine or tryptophan, and so a read error is likely. This chain joins TRBV11-2 and TRBJ1-1; 8 bases are shared with TRBD1. From germline, CDR1 is SGHAT and CDR2 FQNNGV. The CDR3 covers 14 residues. CDR3: CASRCTGGRTGAFL. The CDR3 DNA is TGTGCCAGCAGATGTACAGGGGGGAGGACTGGAGCTTTCCTT.

With regard to this clonotype: Mismatch with germline at one junction end may stem from a read error. The rearrangement links TRBV4-1 to TRBJ2-5; D is perhaps TRBD2 (7 bases). The CDR3 has 15 residues. Germline V gene data show CDR1 as MGHRA and CDR2 as YSYEKL. CDR3 residues: CPSSQQERGGESQYF. The CDR3 DNA is TGCCCCAGCAGCCAACAAGAGAGGGGGGGCGAGAGCCAGTACTTC.

Note on this clonotype: This clone may be a read error of a much larger clone one base away. V and J are TRBV11-2 and TRBJ1-2, with TRBD1 matching 9 bases. The CDR3 extends over 16 amino acids. Germline V gene data show CDR1 as SGHAT and CDR2 as FQNNGV. The CDR3, as DNA: TGTGCCAGCAGCCCAACGGGGGACAGGGCTAACTGTGGCTACACCTTC. Translating it yields CASSPTGDRANCGYTF.

Ten or more counts support this clonotype. The rearrangement joins TRBV19 to TRBJ2-2, with a possible D match to TRBD2 (7 bases). This CDR3 is 12 amino acids long. V gave up 9 bases and J gave up 7 bases, with 12 bases separating them. Germline assignment: CDR1 LNHDA and CDR2 SQIVND (reference sequence). The CDR3 protein is CASLGGVGELFF. DNA of the CDR3: TGTGCCAGCTTAGGGGGGGTCGGGGAGCTGTTTTTT.

This clonotype was recorded many times. The junction departs from the called germline gene at one end, perhaps through a read error. The J gene is TRBJ1-1, the V gene TRBV7-9, with D perhaps TRBD1 (6 bases). CDR1 is SEHNR, CDR2 FQNEAQ, per germline (reference sequence). The CDR3 sequence is 14 residues long. CDR3 nucleotide sequence: TGTGCCAGCAGACCTGGACAGTGGAACGCTGAAGCTTTCTTT. Translated, it gives CASRPGQWNAEAFF.

Concerning this clonotype: A much more abundant neighbour one base away suggests this may be a read error. J is TRBJ1-2 and V is TRBV28; D gene unclear. CDR3 length: 15 amino acids. Germline CDR1 and CDR2: MDHEN and SYDVKM. This CDR3 reads CTSRSRLTPYYGYTF. The DNA for the CDR3 is TGTACCAGCAGGTCAAGACTCACTCCCTACTATGGCTACACCTTC.

The chain joins TRBV11-2 to TRBJ1-1, with 8 bases lining up with TRBD1. The CDR3 has 14 amino acids. V gave up 2 bases and J gave up 6 bases; unmatched junction bases: 5. CDR1 is SGHAT and CDR2 is FQNNGV in the germline V gene. CDR3 region: CASSLTRGRAEAFF. In nucleotides, the CDR3 is TGTGCCAGCAGCTTAACCAGGGGGCGAGCTGAAGCTTTCTTT.

This clonotype was recorded many times. The chain employs TRBV4-1 and TRBJ2-2; TRBD1 or TRBD2 may be the D gene (7 bases each). The CDR3 is 17 amino acids. Per the germline V gene, CDR1 is MGHRA and CDR2 is YSYEKL. V was cut by 4 bases and J by 3 bases, with 18 bases left in between. The CDR3 nucleotides read TGCGCCAGCAGCCCCAGGGGGAGGGCCGGCGACACCGGGGAGCTGTTTTTT. This gives the protein CASSPRGRAGDTGELFF.

Regarding this clonotype: One end of the junction does not line up with germline, which may come from a read error. The rearrangement joins TRBV6-5 to TRBJ2-7; 8 bases align to TRBD2. The germline V gene has CDR1 MNHEY and CDR2 SVGAGI. The CDR3 is 15 amino acids. CDR3 amino acids: CASSLSGGRVYEQYF. For the CDR3, the DNA is TGTGCCAGCAGTCTCTCGGGAGGGCGTGTCTACGAACAGTACTTC.

The V call is TRBV4-3, the J call TRBJ2-3; 12 bases match TRBD2. The CDR3 is made up of 18 amino acids. The ends lost 0 bases at V and 6 bases at J; junction bases unmatched: 10. Germline CDR1 and CDR2: LGHNA and YSLEER. The CDR3 DNA reads as TGCGCCAGCAGCCAAGAAGGTCTAGCGGGAGGGCCTGGTGATACGCAGTATTTT. The encoded protein is CASSQEGLAGGPGDTQYF.

Comments on this clonotype: The junction shows a germline mismatch at one end, possibly a read error. The CDR3 reads CASSLNRGHGYSF. CDR3 bases: TGTGCCAGCAGTCTTAACAGGGGGCATGGCTATTCCTTC. The gene calls are TRBV12-3 or TRBV12-4 and TRBJ1-2; 9 nucleotides line up with TRBD1. This CDR3 has 13 residues.

As regards this clonotype: Since the CDR3 does not end with the conserved phenylalanine or tryptophan, this likely comes from a read error. This chain uses TRBV11-2 with TRBJ2-3; D may be TRBD2 (5 bases). The V and J ends lost 3 bases and 2 bases respectively, with 12 bases between them. The CDR3 contains 15 residues. Germline V gene sequence: CDR1 SGHAT, CDR2 FQNNGV. In DNA, the CDR3 is TGTGCCAGCAGCTTCCGAGCGGCTAACACAGATACGCAGTATTAT. Translated: CASSFRAANTDTQYY.

Regarding this clonotype: The germline gene is not matched at one end of the junction; a read error may be the cause. The chain combines TRBV4-1 with TRBJ1-4, with TRBD1 matching 8 bases. The length of the CDR3 is 19 residues. The V gene's germline CDR1 is MGHRA and CDR2 YSYEKL. The CDR3 is CASSQDFTGGKATNEKVFF. CDR3 in DNA: TGCGCCAGTAGCCAAGACTTTACAGGGGGGAAAGCAACTAATGAAAAAGTGTTTTTT.

About this clonotype: A junction end diverges from the germline sequence, so it may reflect a read error. The chain is built from TRBV11-2 and TRBJ2-7, with D perhaps TRBD1 or TRBD2 (5 bases each). The CDR3 is made up of 17 amino acids. From germline, CDR1 is SGHAT and CDR2 FQNNGV. CDR3 DNA: TGTGACAGCAGCTTTCATCTGGGAGAGGGAAGGGGTTACGAGCAGTACTTC. Encoded protein: CDSSFHLGEGRGYEQYF.

The chain joins TRBV11-1 to TRBJ2-5; 8 bases are shared with TRBD1. The CDR3 sequence is 14 residues long. V lost 9 bases, J lost 7 bases, and 13 bases stayed unmatched. Germline V gives CDR1 SGHAT, CDR2 FQDESV (reference sequence). The CDR3 DNA sequence: TGTGCCAGTAGCCGGGCAGGGGGCAGTGGGACCCAGTACTTC. It specifies CASSRAGGSGTQYF.

This chain links TRBV12-3 or TRBV12-4 with TRBJ1-5; D is unclear. V dropped 7 bases and J dropped 5 bases, with 15 bases sitting between them. There are 14 residues in the CDR3. The CDR3 is CASNGRRNYQPQHF. In DNA, the CDR3 is TGTGCCAGCAATGGAAGACGGAACTATCAGCCCCAGCATTTT.

This clonotype has just a few counts. This chain links TRBV7-9 with TRBJ2-2; the D is unclear. The germline V gene encodes CDR1 SEHNR and CDR2 FQNEAQ (reference sequence). This CDR3 comprises 17 residues. V was trimmed by 4 bases and J by 0 bases, leaving 15 bases between them. The CDR3 protein is CASSSHASQANTGELFF. Here the CDR3 DNA reads TGTGCCAGCAGCTCTCACGCCAGCCAAGCGAACACCGGGGAGCTGTTTTTT.

Turning to this clonotype: A much larger clone differs by one base, so this may be a read error. The genes are TRBV2 and TRBJ2-7; TRBD1 might be the D (5 bases). Germline values: CDR1 SNHLY, CDR2 FYNNEI. The CDR3 contains 11 residues. CDR3 nucleotides: TGTGGCTGCGGACATCCGTACGAGCAGTACTTC. This encodes CGCGHPYEQYF.

A note on this clonotype: Since a much larger clone is just one base distant, this may be a read error. This chain links TRBV11-3 with TRBJ1-2; 7 positions match TRBD1. The CDR3 has 14 residues. CDR1 SGHNT and CDR2 YENEEA come from the germline V gene. CDR3 sequence reads: CVSSLQGIPYGYTF. The CDR3 bases are TGTGTCAGCAGCTTACAGGGGATCCCCTATGGCTACACCTTC.

The chain couples TRBV6-6 to TRBJ2-7, with 8 bases lining up with TRBD1. V dropped 9 bases and J dropped 0; count of bases not matched to a gene: 7. Germline-derived CDR1 and CDR2 are MNHNY and SVGAGI (reference sequence). This CDR3 comprises 14 residues. CDR3 loop: CASIGQGSSYEQYF. In DNA form, the CDR3 reads TGTGCCAGTATTGGACAGGGAAGCTCCTACGAGCAGTACTTC.

Notes on this clonotype: Since a much larger clone is just one base distant, this may be a read error. V is TRBV25-1 and J is TRBJ1-2, with 7 bases fitting TRBD1. This CDR3 has 12 amino acids. Germline V gene lookup returns CDR1 MGHDK and CDR2 SYGVNS. The CDR3 bases are TGTGCCAGCAGCAAGCAGGGGGGAGGCTGCACCTTC. Translating gives CASSKQGGGCTF.

The sample holds a few counts of this clonotype. This rearrangement joins TRBV20-1 to TRBJ2-7; no clear D gene. The CDR3 contains 16 residues. V lost 1 base, J lost 0 bases, and 16 bases lay in between. Per the germline V gene, CDR1 is DFQATT and CDR2 is SNEGSKA (reference sequence). This chain's CDR3 is CSARVEGRPSSYEQYF. The CDR3 DNA sequence: TGCAGTGCTAGAGTCGAAGGGCGCCCGAGCTCCTACGAGCAGTACTTC.

Of note for this clonotype: At one end, the junction sequence differs from germline, possibly due to a read error. This chain connects TRBV6-1 to TRBJ2-5; 9 nucleotides line up with TRBD2. This CDR3 is 16 amino acids long. In germline, CDR1 is MNHNS, CDR2 SASEGT. In nucleotides, the CDR3 is TGTACCAGCAAGTTGGGACTAGCCTTTCACGAAGAGACCCAGTACTTC. Translation: CTSKLGLAFHEETQYF.

On this clonotype itself: One junction end disagrees with the germline gene, perhaps due to a read error. This chain uses TRBV4-2 with TRBJ2-5, with 13 bases matching TRBD2. Germline CDR1 reads LGHNA; CDR2 reads YNFKEQ. The CDR3 consists of 18 residues. CDR3 nucleotides: TGTGCCAGCGGCCAAGATGCGGGGACTAGCGGGACCTTAGTGACCCAGTACTTC. Protein sequence: CASGQDAGTSGTLVTQYF.

This chain links TRBV12-3 or TRBV12-4 with TRBJ2-2; D is uncertain. V was trimmed by 2 bases and J by 7 bases, leaving 14 bases between them. The CDR3 sequence is 15 residues long. The CDR3 nucleotides are TGTGCCAGCAGTTTAAAACTAACGAGGATCGGGGAGCTGTTTTTT. Protein: CASSLKLTRIGELFF.

This clonotype was found many times. This sequence joins TRBV6-2 or TRBV6-3 and TRBJ2-3; D is ambiguous. Trimming took off 2 bases at V and 6 bases at J, with 9 bases between the two ends. Germline CDR1 is MNHEY and CDR2 is SVGEGT. This CDR3 region has 13 residues. The DNA for the CDR3 is TGTGCCAGCAGTTACGCGTTGTTGGATACGCAGTATTTT. Its translation is CASSYALLDTQYF.

In the case of this clonotype: Because it lacks the conserved phenylalanine or tryptophan at the end, this CDR3 is likely a read error. Because the CDR3's place on the DNA is in doubt, the DNA is left out and the CDR3 is given as listed by TCRdb. The rearrangement joins TRBV11-2 to TRBJ2-7. Germline-derived CDR1 and CDR2 are SGHAT and FQNNGV. From its first to its last residue, the CDR3 has 11 amino acids. CDR3 loop: CASSPATEHYI.

This chain connects TRBV29-1 to TRBJ2-5; D gene ambiguous. V was cut by 7 bases and J by 1 base, with 10 bases left in between. There are 12 residues in the CDR3. CDR1 is SQVTM, CDR2 ANQGSEA, per germline. CDR3 sequence: CSARVSQETQYF. DNA of the CDR3: TGCAGCGCCAGAGTAAGCCAAGAGACCCAGTACTTC.

This clonotype appeared once. The chain joins TRBV29-1 to TRBJ2-7; perhaps TRBD2 as D (6 bases). The CDR3 is 13 amino acids. Germline V gene data show CDR1 as SQVTM and CDR2 as ANQGSEA. The V end lost 6 bases, the J end lost 1 base, and 13 bases lay between the germline ends. The CDR3 DNA follows: TGCAGCGTCGTACTAGCAGGGTCCTACGAGCAGTACTTC. Its protein is CSVVLAGSYEQYF.